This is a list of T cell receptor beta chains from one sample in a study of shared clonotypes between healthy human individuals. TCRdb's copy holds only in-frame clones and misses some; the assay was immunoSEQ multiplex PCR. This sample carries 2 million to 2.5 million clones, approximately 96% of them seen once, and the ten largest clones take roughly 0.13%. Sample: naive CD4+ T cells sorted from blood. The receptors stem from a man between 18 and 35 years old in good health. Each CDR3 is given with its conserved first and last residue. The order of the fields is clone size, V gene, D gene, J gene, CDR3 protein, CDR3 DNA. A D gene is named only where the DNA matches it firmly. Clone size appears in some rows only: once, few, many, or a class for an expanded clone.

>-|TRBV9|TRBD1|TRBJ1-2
CASSVFQGAGGYTF
TGTGCCAGCAGCGTATTCCAGGGGGCCGGTGGCTACACCTTC
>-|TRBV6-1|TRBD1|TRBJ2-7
CASSRTGTYEQYF
TGTGCCAGCAGTAGGACAGGTACCTACGAGCAGTACTTC
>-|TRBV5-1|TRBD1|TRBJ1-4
CASSGDRGGEKLFF
TGCGCCAGCAGCGGGGACAGGGGAGGGGAAAAACTGTTTTTT
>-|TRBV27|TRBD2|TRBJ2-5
CASRSSGGYQETQYF
TGTGCCAGCAGGTCTAGCGGGGGGTACCAAGAGACCCAGTACTTC
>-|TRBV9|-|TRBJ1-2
CASSESMGSYGYTF
TGTGCCAGCAGCGAGTCCATGGGAAGCTATGGCTACACCTTC
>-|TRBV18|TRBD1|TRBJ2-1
CASSADRGGGNEQFF
TGTGCCAGCTCAGCGGACAGGGGGGGAGGCAATGAGCAGTTCTTC
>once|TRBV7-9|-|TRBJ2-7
CASSKQGDEQYF
TGTGCCAGCAGCAAACAGGGTGATGAGCAGTACTTC
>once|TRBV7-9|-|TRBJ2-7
CASSLLTTGSYEQYF
TGTGCCAGCAGCTTGTTGACTACGGGCTCCTACGAGCAGTACTTC
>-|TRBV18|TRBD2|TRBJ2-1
CASSPGLAAYNEQFF
TGTGCCAGCTCACCAGGACTAGCGGCCTACAATGAGCAGTTCTTC
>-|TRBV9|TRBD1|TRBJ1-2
CASSVHGTGDGYTF
TGTGCCAGCAGCGTACACGGGACAGGGGATGGCTACACCTTC
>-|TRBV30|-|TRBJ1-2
CAWRIGIDYGYTF
TGTGCCTGGAGAATAGGGATTGACTATGGCTACACCTTC
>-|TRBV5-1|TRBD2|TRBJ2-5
CASSLGTSGIETQYF
TGCGCCAGCAGCTTGGGGACTAGCGGGATAGAGACCCAGTACTTC
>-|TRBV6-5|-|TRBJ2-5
CASSYAAQETQYF
TGTGCCAGCAGTTACGCAGCGCAAGAGACCCAGTACTTC
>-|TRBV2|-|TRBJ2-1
CASSEQLYNEQFF
TGTGCCAGCAGTGAACAACTCTACAATGAGCAGTTCTTC
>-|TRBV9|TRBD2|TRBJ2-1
CASSPGLAAESQFF
TGTGCCAGCAGCCCGGGCCTAGCGGCAGAGTCGCAGTTCTTC
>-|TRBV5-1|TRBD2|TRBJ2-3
CASSSGISDTQYF
TGCGCCAGCAGCAGCGGGATATCAGATACGCAGTATTTT
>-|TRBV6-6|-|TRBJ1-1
CASSLGSPPAFEAFF
TGTGCCAGCAGCCTAGGGTCGCCCCCGGCCTTTGAAGCTTTCTTT
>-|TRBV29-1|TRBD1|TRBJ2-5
CSVDRVRETQYF
TGCAGCGTCGACAGGGTCCGGGAGACCCAGTACTTC
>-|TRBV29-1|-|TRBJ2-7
CSVDPGGNEQYF
TGCAGCGTTGATCCAGGGGGGAACGAGCAGTACTTC
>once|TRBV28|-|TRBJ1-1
CASLPRANTEAFF
TGTGCCAGCCTCCCAAGGGCAAACACTGAAGCTTTCTTT
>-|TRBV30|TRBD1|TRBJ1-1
CAWLGPGGLNTEAFF
TGTGCCTGGTTGGGGCCAGGGGGATTGAACACTGAAGCTTTCTTT
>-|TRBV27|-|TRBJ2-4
CASSLTHGTGNIQYF
TGTGCCAGCAGTTTAACCCACGGGACCGGAAACATTCAGTACTTC
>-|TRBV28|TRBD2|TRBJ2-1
CASSPWTSGVYNEQFF
TGTGCCAGCAGCCCCTGGACTAGCGGGGTCTACAATGAGCAGTTCTTC
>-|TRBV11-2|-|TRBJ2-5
CASSLGEAIQETQYF
TGTGCCAGCAGCTTAGGCGAGGCTATCCAAGAGACCCAGTACTTC
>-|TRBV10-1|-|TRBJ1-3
CASSSGTHSGNTIYF
TGCGCCAGCAGCTCCGGGACACACTCTGGAAACACCATATATTTT
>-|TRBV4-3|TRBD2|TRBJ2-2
CASSPLAGGPGTGELFF
TGCGCCAGCAGCCCCCTAGCGGGAGGGCCGGGGACCGGGGAGCTGTTTTTT
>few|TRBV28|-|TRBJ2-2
CASSPNTGELFF
TGTGCCAGCAGTCCGAACACCGGGGAGCTGTTTTTT
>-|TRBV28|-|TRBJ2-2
CASTSGNTGELFF
TGTGCCAGCACTTCGGGGAACACCGGGGAGCTGTTTTTT
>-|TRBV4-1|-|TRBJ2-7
CASSQVGGTPYEQYF
TGCGCCAGCAGCCAAGTGGGCGGGACCCCCTACGAGCAGTACTTC
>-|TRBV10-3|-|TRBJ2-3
CAISDGRGHTDTQYF
TGTGCCATCAGTGATGGGCGGGGACACACAGATACGCAGTATTTT
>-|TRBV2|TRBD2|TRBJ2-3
CASSATSGTRRKDF
TGTGCCAGCAGTGCAACCTCCGGGACTAGGAGGAAGGATTTT
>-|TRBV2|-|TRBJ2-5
CASSPPSGQETQYF
TGTGCCAGCAGCCCCCCCAGCGGCCAAGAGACCCAGTACTTC
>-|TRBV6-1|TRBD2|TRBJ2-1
CASSEALAGVYNEQFF
TGTGCCAGCAGTGAAGCGCTAGCGGGAGTCTACAATGAGCAGTTCTTC
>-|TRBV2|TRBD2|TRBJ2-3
CASSRTSGGTPDTQYF
TGTGCCAGCAGTCGGACTAGCGGGGGGACCCCAGATACGCAGTATTTT
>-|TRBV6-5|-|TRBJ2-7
CASRPGTWTSEQYF
TGTGCCAGCAGGCCCGGGACCTGGACGTCCGAGCAGTACTTC
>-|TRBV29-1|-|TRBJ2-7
CSVVGTNTYEQYF
TGCAGCGTTGTGGGGACAAATACCTACGAGCAGTACTTC
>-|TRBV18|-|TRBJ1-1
CASSPRGGGNTEAFF
TGTGCCAGCTCACCAAGGGGAGGGGGGAACACTGAAGCTTTCTTT
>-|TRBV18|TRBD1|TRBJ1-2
CASSPGGQGFHYGYTF
TGTGCCAGCTCACCGGGAGGACAGGGATTTCACTATGGCTACACCTTC
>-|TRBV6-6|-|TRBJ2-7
CASSYGSTYEQYF
TGTGCCAGCAGCTACGGGTCCACCTACGAGCAGTACTTC
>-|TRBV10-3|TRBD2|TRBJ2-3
CAISRLLAGKDTQYF
TGTGCCATCAGCCGCCTGCTAGCGGGAAAGGATACGCAGTATTTT
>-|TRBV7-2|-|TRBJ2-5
CASSRNRLLSGETQYF
TGTGCCAGCAGCCGAAACAGACTCCTATCCGGGGAGACCCAGTACTTC
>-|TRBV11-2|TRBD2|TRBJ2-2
CASSLAGGHRTGELFF
TGTGCCAGCAGCTTAGCGGGGGGGCATCGAACCGGGGAGCTGTTTTTT
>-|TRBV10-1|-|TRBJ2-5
CASSAQGQETQYF
TGCGCCAGCAGTGCACAGGGTCAGGAGACCCAGTACTTC
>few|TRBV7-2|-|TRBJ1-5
CASSLATASNQPQHF
TGTGCCAGCAGCTTAGCGACAGCTAGCAATCAGCCCCAGCATTTT
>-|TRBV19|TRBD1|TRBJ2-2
CASSIAGTGYTGELFF
TGTGCCAGTAGTATAGCAGGGACAGGGTACACCGGGGAGCTGTTTTTT
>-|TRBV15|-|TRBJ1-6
CATRGGQGRGDSPLHF
TGTGCCACCAGGGGGGGTCAAGGCCGCGGGGATTCACCCCTCCACTTT
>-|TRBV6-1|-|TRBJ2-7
CASSVPGLYEQYF
TGTGCCAGCAGTGTTCCGGGGCTTTACGAGCAGTACTTC
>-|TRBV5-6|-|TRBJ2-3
CASSLVRGTDTQYF
TGTGCCAGCAGCTTGGTCCGGGGCACAGATACGCAGTATTTT
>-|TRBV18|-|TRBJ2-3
CASSLAQWDTQYF
TGTGCCAGCTCACTAGCGCAATGGGATACGCAGTATTTT